The rows below give T cell receptor beta chains drawn from one sample of a study of T cell clones after liver transplantation. TCRdb's table, derived via immunoSEQ multiplex PCR, lists solely in-frame clones and lacks some. The sample yields roughly 100,000 clones, around 80% seen once. The sequenced sample was CD4+ T cells from blood, obtained 47 months after liver transplant. The receptors were sampled from a human patient who received a liver transplant. Some T cells may be provided by the graft donor. Both conserved end residues are part of each CDR3. Fields, in order: D gene, J gene, clone size, V gene, CDR3 protein, CDR3 DNA. D genes are given only for firm matches. The listing skips clone size in some rows; elsewhere it reads once, few, many or a size class.

- TRBJ2-1 - TRBV6-1 CASSEAGGRGEQFF TGTGCCAGCAGTGAAGCGGGGGGGCGCGGTGAGCAGTTCTTC
- TRBJ2-2 few TRBV5-1 CASRYIANTGELFF TGCGCCAGCCGATACATAGCGAACACCGGGGAGCTGTTTTTT
TRBD1 TRBJ1-2 - TRBV25-1 CASSELGQGYGYTF TGTGCCAGCAGTGAATTAGGACAGGGGTATGGCTACACCTTC
TRBD1 TRBJ1-6 - TRBV5-1 CASSRTGTVSPLHF TGCGCCAGCAGCCGGACAGGGACGGTGTCACCCCTCCACTTT
- TRBJ1-5 - TRBV6-5 CASSSPRADQPQHF TGTGCCAGCAGTTCGCCCAGGGCGGATCAGCCCCAGCATTTT
- TRBJ1-2 once TRBV27 CASRPSGGKGGYTF TGTGCCAGCAGGCCCTCGGGGGGTAAAGGGGGCTACACCTTC
TRBD2 TRBJ2-3 - TRBV12-5 CASGLGLSGSLNTQYF TGTGCTAGTGGTTTGGGCCTCAGCGGGAGTTTGAATACGCAGTATTTT
TRBD1 TRBJ1-1 - TRBV7-3 CASSQDRVTEAFF TGTGCCAGCAGCCAGGACAGGGTCACTGAAGCTTTCTTT
- TRBJ1-1 - TRBV2 CASSVLGPEAFF TGTGCCAGCAGTGTTTTAGGACCAGAAGCTTTCTTT
- TRBJ2-7 - TRBV7-2 CASSAQGRVYEQYF TGTGCCAGCAGCGCACAGGGACGGGTATACGAGCAGTACTTC
- TRBJ1-1 - TRBV2 CASRNREGNTEAFF TGTGCCAGCAGGAACAGGGAGGGCAACACTGAAGCTTTCTTT
TRBD1 TRBJ1-2 - TRBV11-2 CASSRGQGAYGYTF TGTGCCAGCAGCCGTGGTCAGGGGGCGTATGGCTACACCTTC
TRBD2 TRBJ2-7 - TRBV27 CASTGVAGGEQYF TGTGCCAGCACGGGAGTAGCGGGAGGGGAGCAGTACTTC
- TRBJ1-1 - TRBV7-9 CASSPKIRVSAGIAFF TGTGCCAGCAGCCCCAAAATACGAGTCAGCGCTGGAATAGCTTTCTTT
- TRBJ1-4 - TRBV15 CATSRVGTGGEKLFF TGTGCCACCAGCAGAGTGGGCACGGGCGGTGAAAAACTGTTTTTT
- TRBJ2-1 - TRBV9 CASSVVGHFYNEQFF TGTGCCAGCAGCGTAGTCGGACACTTCTACAATGAGCAGTTCTTC
TRBD2 TRBJ2-7 - TRBV5-6 CASRSLAGGPINEQYF TGTGCCAGCAGATCCCTAGCGGGAGGGCCGATAAACGAGCAGTACTTC
- TRBJ1-2 few TRBV7-9 CASSLSGLTFYGYTF TGTGCCAGCAGCTTATCGGGACTGACGTTCTATGGCTACACCTTC
- TRBJ2-2 - TRBV5-1 CASSSLASNTGELFF TGCGCCAGCAGCTCACTAGCTTCGAACACCGGGGAGCTGTTTTTT
- TRBJ1-2 - TRBV27 CASSFVGGGYGYTF TGTGCCAGCAGTTTCGTGGGAGGAGGCTATGGCTACACCTTC
- TRBJ2-2 - TRBV6-5 CASSYTPNTGELFF TGTGCCAGCAGTTACACTCCGAACACCGGGGAGCTGTTTTTT
- TRBJ2-5 - TRBV7-2 CASSLGGSAKTQYF TGTGCCAGCAGCTTAGGGGGCAGTGCGAAGACCCAGTACTTC
- TRBJ1-4 - TRBV27 CASSLTGTSEEKLFF TGTGCCAGCAGTTTAACCGGGACCTCCGAAGAAAAACTGTTTTTT
- TRBJ1-2 once TRBV2 CASSEASGHYGYTF TGTGCCAGCAGTGAAGCATCCGGGCACTATGGCTACACCTTC
- TRBJ2-1 - TRBV11-2 CASSILGLGYNEQFF TGTGCCAGCAGCATTTTAGGGCTGGGATACAATGAGCAGTTCTTC
- TRBJ1-2 once TRBV27 CASSLSGPVNYGYTF TGTGCCAGCAGTTTATCAGGCCCAGTTAACTATGGCTACACCTTC
- TRBJ2-3 - TRBV5-1 CASSLGASADTQYF TGCGCCAGCAGCTTGGGAGCCTCAGCAGATACGCAGTATTTT
TRBD1 TRBJ1-5 - TRBV15 CATSRADRGINQPQHF TGTGCCACCAGCAGGGCGGACAGGGGCATTAATCAGCCCCAGCATTTT
- TRBJ1-2 - TRBV6-1 CASSVNYGYTF TGTGCCAGCAGTGTCAACTATGGCTACACCTTC
- TRBJ1-4 - TRBV6-6 CASSPYTPTNEKLFF TGTGCCAGCAGTCCCTACACTCCAACTAATGAAAAACTGTTTTTT
- TRBJ2-1 - TRBV6-5 CASSRASGEELLQFF TGTGCCAGCAGTCGAGCGTCGGGTGAAGAGTTACTTCAGTTCTTC
- TRBJ1-6 - TRBV5-1 CASSLEQGGRYNSPLHF TGCGCCAGCAGCTTGGAGCAGGGCGGGAGGTATAATTCACCCCTCCACTTT
- TRBJ2-2 - TRBV7-2 CASSLRRAWGELFF TGTGCCAGCAGCTTAAGGAGGGCCTGGGGGGAGCTGTTTTTT
- TRBJ1-2 - TRBV7-9 CASSLGPPRYGYTF TGTGCCAGCAGCTTAGGCCCCCCCCGCTATGGCTACACCTTC
- TRBJ2-1 - TRBV6-1 CASSETGNHEQFF TGTGCCAGCAGTGAAACAGGGAACCATGAGCAGTTCTTC
TRBD2 TRBJ2-7 - TRBV5-1 CASTLTSGSLEQYF TGCGCCAGCACTCTCACTAGCGGGAGTCTCGAGCAGTACTTC
- TRBJ1-1 - TRBV5-1 CASSLWEGVGTEAFF TGCGCCAGCAGCTTGTGGGAGGGGGTAGGCACTGAAGCTTTCTTT
- TRBJ2-6 - TRBV6-5 CASSRESGANVLTF TGTGCCAGCAGCAGGGAGTCTGGGGCCAACGTCCTGACTTTC
TRBD1 TRBJ2-3 - TRBV5-4 CASSLADRVVDTQYF TGTGCCAGCAGCTTGGCGGACAGGGTGGTAGATACGCAGTATTTT
TRBD1 TRBJ1-4 - TRBV6-6 CASSLDRAQRELFF TGTGCCAGCAGCCTGGACAGGGCCCAGAGGGAACTGTTTTTT
- TRBJ2-2 - TRBV9 CASRETGLDTGELFF TGTGCCAGCCGGGAAACGGGATTGGACACCGGGGAGCTGTTTTTT
- TRBJ1-2 - TRBV6-1 CASSHTARPGYTF TGTGCCAGCAGTCACACGGCCCGTCCTGGCTACACCTTC
- TRBJ1-6 few TRBV2 CASSESGQPNSPLHF TGTGCCAGCAGTGAATCTGGACAGCCAAATTCACCCCTCCACTTT
- TRBJ2-5 - TRBV7-2 CASSPSAASQYF TGTGCCAGCAGCCCCTCCGCCGCTTCCCAGTACTTC
TRBD1 TRBJ1-2 - TRBV28 CASSFLQGNYGYTF TGTGCCAGCAGTTTCTTACAGGGGAACTATGGCTACACCTTC
- TRBJ1-6 few TRBV7-2 CASSFRRSSYNSPLHF TGTGCCAGCAGCTTTAGGCGGTCCTCCTATAATTCACCCCTCCACTTT
TRBD2 TRBJ2-7 - TRBV6-5 CASSYGGRGTTHEQYF TGTGCCAGCAGTTACGGAGGGCGGGGGACTACTCACGAGCAGTACTTC
- TRBJ2-2 - TRBV7-3 CASSYLSHGELFF TGTGCCAGCAGCTATCTCTCCCACGGGGAGCTGTTTTTT
- TRBJ1-5 - TRBV28 CASVTIAQPQHF TGTGCCAGCGTAACCATCGCGCAGCCCCAGCATTTT
TRBD1 TRBJ2-3 - TRBV29-1 CSVFGSRGQGLSDTQYF TGCAGCGTTTTTGGTTCCAGAGGACAGGGCCTGTCAGATACGCAGTATTTT
- TRBJ1-4 - TRBV28 CASSVNEKLFF TGTGCCAGCAGTGTTAATGAAAAACTGTTTTTT
TRBD2 TRBJ2-4 - TRBV5-5 CASTLTPGRDIQYF TGTGCCAGCACCCTCACTCCGGGGAGGGACATTCAGTACTTC
- TRBJ2-6 - TRBV5-4 CASSLEGTGANVLTF TGTGCCAGCAGCTTGGAGGGAACTGGGGCCAACGTCCTGACTTTC